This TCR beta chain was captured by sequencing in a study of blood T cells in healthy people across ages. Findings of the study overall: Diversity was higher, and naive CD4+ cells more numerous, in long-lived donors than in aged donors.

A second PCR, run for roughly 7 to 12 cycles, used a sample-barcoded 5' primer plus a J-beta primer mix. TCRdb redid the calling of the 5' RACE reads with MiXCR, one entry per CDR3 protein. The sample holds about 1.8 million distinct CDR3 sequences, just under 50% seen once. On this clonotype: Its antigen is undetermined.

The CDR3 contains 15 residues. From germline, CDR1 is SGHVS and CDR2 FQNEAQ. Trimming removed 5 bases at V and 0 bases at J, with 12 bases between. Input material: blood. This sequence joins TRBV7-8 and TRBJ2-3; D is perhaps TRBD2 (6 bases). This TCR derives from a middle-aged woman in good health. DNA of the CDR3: TGTGCCAGCAGCCGACTAGATCTTAGCACAGATACGCAGTATTTT. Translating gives CASSRLDLSTDTQYF. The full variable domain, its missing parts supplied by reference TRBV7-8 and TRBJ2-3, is GAGVSQSPRYKVAKRGQDVALRCDPISGHVSLFWYQQALGQGPEFLTYFQNEAQLDKSGLPSDRFFAERPEGSVSTLKIQRTQQEDSAVYLCASSRLDLSTDTQYFGPGTRLTVL.